The clone carrying this T cell receptor beta chain has a count of ten or more. Germline V lookup: CDR1 SGHAT, CDR2 FQNNGV. V was trimmed by 4 bases and J by 3 bases, leaving 9 bases between them. This CDR3 is 13 amino acids long. These data are taken from a study of T-cell reconstitution after alpha-beta-depleted transplantation in children. TCRbeta library preparation incorporated unique molecular identifiers. TCRdb reanalysed the PCR reads using MiXCR and keeps one entry per CDR3 protein. The sample includes some 240,000 distinct CDR3 sequences, about 12% seen only once; the top ten take roughly 2.8%.

The chain has TRBV11-2 and TRBJ2-5; TRBD2 might be the D (6 bases). The sequencing here drew on PBMCs from the stem cell graft donor, taken from the stem cell graft. The TCR sequence derives from a human donor who donated a stem cell graft to a child with acute lymphoblastic leukemia. This chain's CDR3 is CASSWGEKETQYF. The CDR3 DNA reads as TGTGCCAGCAGCTGGGGGGAAAAAGAGACCCAGTACTTC.